One and the same sample provided the 9 T cell receptor beta chains below, sequenced in a study of regulatory T cells in long-lasting Graves disease. Time point denoted: newly diagnosed GD, antithyroid drugs for less than 3 months. The TCR library was prepared using RNA isolated from PBMCs. Building of the TCR beta libraries involved iRepertoire HTBI primers and Arm-PCR of CDR3 regions. TCRdb used MiXCR to reprocess the multiplex PCR reads, holding one entry per CDR3 protein. This sample has some 340,000 distinct CDR3 sequences, with approximately 12% found just once. The same sample was also used in a study of T cells in Graves' hyperthyroidism and ophthalmopathy.

This material consisted of peripheral blood mononuclear cells (PBMCs), taken at new diagnosis, from a patient treated with antithyroid drugs. Every receptor here comes from a young woman with Graves disease.

The chain couples TRBV6-6 to TRBJ2-1, with TRBD1 as a possible D gene (6 bases). V was cut by 0 bases and J by 10 bases, with 10 bases left in between. This CDR3 has 13 amino acids. In germline, CDR1 is MNHNY, CDR2 SVGAGI (reference sequence). The CDR3 DNA reads as TGTGCCAGCAGTTACTCGGACAGTGGCGAGCAGTTCTTC. It codes for CASSYSDSGEQFF.

As regards this clonotype: Since a much larger clone is just one base distant, this may be a read error. V is TRBV6-1 and J is TRBJ1-5; D perhaps matches TRBD1 (5 bases). CDR3 length: 16 residues. CDR1 MNHNS and CDR2 SASEGT come from the germline V gene. V gave up 4 bases and J gave up 0 bases, with 13 bases separating them. The CDR3 reads CASSGKGAYSNQPQHF. As DNA, the CDR3 is TGTGCCAGCAGTGGTAAAGGGGCTTATAGCAATCAGCCCCAGCATTTT.

This clonotype was picked up many times. The chain carries TRBV6-2 or TRBV6-3 and TRBJ1-5; D ambiguous. Germline V gene sequence: CDR1 MNHEY, CDR2 SVGEGT. This CDR3 is built from 15 residues. Trimming removed 2 bases from V and 7 bases from J, with 15 bases in between. The CDR3 is CASSYVGGGVQPQHF. The CDR3 DNA is TGTGCCAGCAGTTACGTGGGAGGTGGAGTCCAGCCCCAGCATTTT.

This clonotype was seen repeatedly, ten times or more. V is TRBV12-3 or TRBV12-4 and J is TRBJ2-4, with no clear D. Trimming shortened V by 3 bases and J by 0 bases, and 12 bases separated the two germline ends. This CDR3 contains 16 residues. CDR3 bases: TGTGCCAGCAGTTTTGGGCTTATTCTAGCCAAAAACATTCAGTACTTC. Translation gives CASSFGLILAKNIQYF.

There are many counts of this clonotype. The chain employs TRBV12-3 or TRBV12-4 and TRBJ1-5; TRBD1 is a possible D gene (6 bases). This CDR3 has 14 amino acids. V lost 2 bases to trimming and J lost 5 bases, with 10 bases between them. CDR3 sequence (DNA): TGTGCCAGCAGTTTAAGGGGGGACTATCAGCCCCAGCATTTT. This sequence encodes CASSLRGDYQPQHF.

The table lists this clonotype with a few counts. The V call is TRBV12-3 or TRBV12-4, the J call TRBJ1-1; D unclear. The ends were cut back, 0 bases at V and 7 bases at J, with 9 bases in the middle. The CDR3 length is 13 residues. CDR3 sequence (DNA): TGTGCCAGCAGTTTAGCAGGGAGGAATGAAGCTTTCTTT. The encoded protein is CASSLAGRNEAFF.

This clonotype was observed at least ten times. The V and J genes are TRBV27 and TRBJ2-7; D perhaps matches TRBD1 (5 bases). The ends were cut back, 8 bases at V and 4 bases at J, with 15 bases in the middle. The CDR3 has 13 residues. In germline, CDR1 is MNHEY, CDR2 SMNVEV (reference sequence). CDR3 amino acids: CASGNPRDYEQYF. DNA of the CDR3: TGTGCCAGCGGCAACCCCAGGGATTACGAGCAGTACTTC.

This clonotype has ten or more counts. The rearrangement links TRBV6-5 to TRBJ1-5; D remains ambiguous. V gave up 0 bases and J gave up 7 bases, with 4 bases separating them. The V gene's germline CDR1 is MNHEY and CDR2 SVGAGI. CDR3 length: 12 amino acids. CDR3 protein: CASSYSLQPQHF. CDR3 coding DNA: TGTGCCAGCAGTTACTCGTTGCAGCCCCAGCATTTT.

In its sample, this clonotype was seen many times. The chain links TRBV7-9 to TRBJ1-1; maybe TRBD1 (5 bases). The V gene's germline CDR1 is SEHNR and CDR2 FQNEAQ (reference sequence). V was cut by 5 bases and J by 3 bases, with 13 bases left in between. This CDR3 is built from 14 residues. The CDR3, as DNA: TGTGCCAGCAGCCCCTCCAGGGACTACACTGAAGCTTTCTTT. This translates into CASSPSRDYTEAFF.